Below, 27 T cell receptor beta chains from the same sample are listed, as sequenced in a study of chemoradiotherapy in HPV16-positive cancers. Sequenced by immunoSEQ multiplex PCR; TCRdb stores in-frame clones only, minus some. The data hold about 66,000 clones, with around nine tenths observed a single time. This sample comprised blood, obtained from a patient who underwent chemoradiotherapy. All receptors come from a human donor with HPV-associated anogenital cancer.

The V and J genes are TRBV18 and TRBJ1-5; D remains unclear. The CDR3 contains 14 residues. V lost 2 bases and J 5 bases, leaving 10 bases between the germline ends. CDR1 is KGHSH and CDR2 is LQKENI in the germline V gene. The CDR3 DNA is TGTGCCAGCTCACCATATTGGGAGGATCAGCCCCAGCATTTT. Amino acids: CASSPYWEDQPQHF.

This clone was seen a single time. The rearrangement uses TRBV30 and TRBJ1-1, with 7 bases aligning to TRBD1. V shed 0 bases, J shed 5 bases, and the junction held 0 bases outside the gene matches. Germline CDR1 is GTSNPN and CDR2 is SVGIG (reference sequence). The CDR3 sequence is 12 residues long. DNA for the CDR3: TGTGCCTGGAGTGTACAGGGGACTGAAGCTTTCTTT. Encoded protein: CAWSVQGTEAFF.

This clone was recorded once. CDR3 bases: TGCAGTGCTAGTAGGCCCTACGAGCAGTACTTC. Amino acid sequence: CSASRPYEQYF. The chain employs TRBV20-1 and TRBJ2-7; D uncertain. The V and J ends lost 3 bases and 2 bases respectively, with 5 bases between them. CDR1 is DFQATT and CDR2 is SNEGSKA in the germline V gene (reference sequence). The CDR3 is 11 amino acids.

As DNA, the CDR3 is TGTGCCAGCACCTATTCAGAGGCTGGCTACACCTTC. It yields the protein CASTYSEAGYTF. The chain uses TRBV2 and TRBJ1-2; D is unclear. Germline CDR1 is SNHLY and CDR2 is FYNNEI. CDR3 length: 12 residues. V gave up 7 bases and J gave up 7 bases, with 13 bases separating them.

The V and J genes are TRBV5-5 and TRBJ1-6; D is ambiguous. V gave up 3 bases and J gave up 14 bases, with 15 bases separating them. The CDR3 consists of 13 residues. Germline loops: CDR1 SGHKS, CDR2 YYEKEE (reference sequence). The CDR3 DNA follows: TGTGCCAGCAGCTCGTACACCAGTTCGGCCCTCCACTTT. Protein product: CASSSYTSSALHF.

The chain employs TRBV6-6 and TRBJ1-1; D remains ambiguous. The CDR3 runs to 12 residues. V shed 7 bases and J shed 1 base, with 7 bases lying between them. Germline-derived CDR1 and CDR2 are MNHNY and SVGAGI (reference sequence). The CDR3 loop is CASTAGNTEAFF. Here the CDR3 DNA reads TGTGCCAGCACGGCAGGGAACACTGAAGCTTTCTTT.

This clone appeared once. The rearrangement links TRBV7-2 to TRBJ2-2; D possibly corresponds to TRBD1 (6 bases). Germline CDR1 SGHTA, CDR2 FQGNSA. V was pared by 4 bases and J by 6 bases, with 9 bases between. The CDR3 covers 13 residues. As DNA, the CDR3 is TGTGCCAGCAGCTCAAACAGGGCCGGGGAGCTGTTTTTT. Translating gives CASSSNRAGELFF.

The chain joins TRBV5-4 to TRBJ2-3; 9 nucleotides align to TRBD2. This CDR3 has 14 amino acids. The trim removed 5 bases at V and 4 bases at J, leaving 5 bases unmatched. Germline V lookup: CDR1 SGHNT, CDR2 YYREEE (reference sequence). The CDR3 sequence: CASSPAGGPDTQYF. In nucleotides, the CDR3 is TGTGCCAGCAGTCCAGCGGGGGGCCCAGATACGCAGTATTTT. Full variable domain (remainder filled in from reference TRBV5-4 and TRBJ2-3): ETGVTQSPTHLIKTRGQQVTLRCSSQSGHNTVSWYQQALGQGPQFIFQYYREEENGRGNFPPRFSGLQFPNYSSELNVNALELDDSALYLCASSPAGGPDTQYFGPGTRLTVL.

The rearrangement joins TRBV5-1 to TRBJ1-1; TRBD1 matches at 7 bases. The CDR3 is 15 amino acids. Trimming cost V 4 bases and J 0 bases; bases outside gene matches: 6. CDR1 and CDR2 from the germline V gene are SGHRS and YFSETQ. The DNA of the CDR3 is TGCGCCAGCAGCCCGGGCGGGACAGTGAACACTGAAGCTTTCTTT. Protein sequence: CASSPGGTVNTEAFF.

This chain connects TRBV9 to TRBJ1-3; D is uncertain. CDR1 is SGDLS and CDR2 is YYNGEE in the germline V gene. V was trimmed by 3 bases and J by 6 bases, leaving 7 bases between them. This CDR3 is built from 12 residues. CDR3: CASSGNLNTIYF. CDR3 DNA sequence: TGTGCCAGCAGCGGGAACTTAAACACCATATATTTT.

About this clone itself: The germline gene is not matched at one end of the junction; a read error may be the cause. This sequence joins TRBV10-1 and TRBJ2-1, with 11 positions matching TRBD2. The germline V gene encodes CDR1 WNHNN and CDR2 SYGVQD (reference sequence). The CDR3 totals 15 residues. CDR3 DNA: TGCGCCAGCAGTCCTAGCGGGGGGCTCCTCAATAAGCAGTTCTTC. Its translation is CASSPSGGLLNKQFF.

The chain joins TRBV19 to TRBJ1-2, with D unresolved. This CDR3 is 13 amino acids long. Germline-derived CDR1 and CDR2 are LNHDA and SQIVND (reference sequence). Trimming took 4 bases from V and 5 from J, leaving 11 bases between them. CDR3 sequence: CASSTDFFYGYTF. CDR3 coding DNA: TGTGCCAGTAGTACGGATTTTTTTTATGGCTACACCTTC.

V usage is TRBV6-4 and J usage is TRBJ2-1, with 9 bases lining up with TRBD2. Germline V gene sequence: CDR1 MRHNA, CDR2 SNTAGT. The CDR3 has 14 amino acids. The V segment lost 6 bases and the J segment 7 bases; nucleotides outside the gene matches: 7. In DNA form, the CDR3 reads TGTGCCAGCAGCCGAGCGGGAGGAGGGAATGAGCAGTTCTTC. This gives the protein CASSRAGGGNEQFF.

CDR3 loop: CASRGVGNEQFF. In nucleotides, the CDR3 is TGTGCCAGTCGGGGTGTTGGCAATGAGCAGTTCTTC. The V call is TRBV6-5, the J call TRBJ2-1; a weak D match, TRBD2 (5 bases). The CDR3 extends over 12 amino acids. The germline CDR1 and CDR2 sequences are MNHEY and SVGAGI. Trimming removed 9 bases at V and 6 bases at J, with 12 bases between.

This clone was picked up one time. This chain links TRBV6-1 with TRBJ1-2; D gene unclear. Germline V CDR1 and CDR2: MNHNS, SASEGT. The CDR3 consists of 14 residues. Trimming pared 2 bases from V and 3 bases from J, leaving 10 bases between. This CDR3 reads CASSESRGYYGYTF. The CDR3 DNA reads TGTGCCAGCAGTGAAAGCCGAGGTTACTATGGCTACACCTTC.

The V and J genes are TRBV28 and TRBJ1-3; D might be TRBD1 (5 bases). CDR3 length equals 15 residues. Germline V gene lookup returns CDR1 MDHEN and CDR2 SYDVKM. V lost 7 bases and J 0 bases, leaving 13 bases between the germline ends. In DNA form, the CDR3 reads TGTGCCAGCACCACGGGGCTCCGCTCTGGAAACACCATATATTTT. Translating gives CASTTGLRSGNTIYF.

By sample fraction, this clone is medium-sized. The CDR3 sequence: CASSIIVNTEAFF. In DNA, the CDR3 is TGTGCCAGCAGTATTATCGTGAACACTGAAGCTTTCTTT. The chain combines TRBV28 with TRBJ1-1; D ambiguous. The CDR3 covers 13 residues. Germline CDR1 and CDR2: MDHEN and SYDVKM. The V end lost 5 bases, the J end lost 0 bases, and 7 bases lay between the germline ends. Drawing the rest from reference TRBV28 and TRBJ1-1, the complete variable domain is DVKVTQSSRYLVKRTGEKVFLECVQDMDHENMFWYRQDPGLGLRLIYFSYDVKMKEKGDIPEGYSVSREKKERFSLILESASTNQTSMYLCASSIIVNTEAFFGQGTRLTVV.

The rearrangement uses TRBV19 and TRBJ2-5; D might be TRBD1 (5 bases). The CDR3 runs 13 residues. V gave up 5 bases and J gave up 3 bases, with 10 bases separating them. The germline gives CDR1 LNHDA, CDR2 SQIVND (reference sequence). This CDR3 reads CASSWTLEETQYF. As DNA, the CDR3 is TGTGCCAGTAGTTGGACACTGGAAGAGACCCAGTACTTC.

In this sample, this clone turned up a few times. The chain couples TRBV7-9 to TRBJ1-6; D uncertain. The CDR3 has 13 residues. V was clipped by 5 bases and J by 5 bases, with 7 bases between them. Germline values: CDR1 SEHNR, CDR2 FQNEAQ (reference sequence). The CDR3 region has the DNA TGTGCCAGCAGCGGGTACGATAATTCACCCCTCCACTTT. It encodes CASSGYDNSPLHF.

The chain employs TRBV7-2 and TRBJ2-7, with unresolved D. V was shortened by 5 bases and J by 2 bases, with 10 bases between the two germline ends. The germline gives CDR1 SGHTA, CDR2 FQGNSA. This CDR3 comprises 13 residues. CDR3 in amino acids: CASSTPGAYEQYF. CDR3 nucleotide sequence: TGTGCCAGCAGCACCCCGGGTGCCTACGAGCAGTACTTC.

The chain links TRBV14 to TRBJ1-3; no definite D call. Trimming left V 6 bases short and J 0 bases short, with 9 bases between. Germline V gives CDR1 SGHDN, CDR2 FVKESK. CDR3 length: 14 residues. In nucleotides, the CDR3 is TGTGCCAGCAGTCAGAGCGTCTCTGGAAACACCATATATTTT. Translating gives CASSQSVSGNTIYF. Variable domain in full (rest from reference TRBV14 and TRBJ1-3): EAGVTQFPSHSVIEKGQTVTLRCDPISGHDNLYWYRRVMGKEIKFLLHFVKESKQDESGMPNNRFLAERTGGTYSTLKVQPAELEDSGVYFCASSQSVSGNTIYFGEGSWLTVV.

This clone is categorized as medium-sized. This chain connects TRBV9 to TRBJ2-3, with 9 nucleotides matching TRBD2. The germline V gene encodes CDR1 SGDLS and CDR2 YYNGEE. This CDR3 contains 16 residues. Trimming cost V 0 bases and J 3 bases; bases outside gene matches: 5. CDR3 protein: CASSVDTAGGTDTQYF. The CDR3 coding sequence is TGTGCCAGCAGCGTAGACACAGCGGGGGGAACAGATACGCAGTATTTT.

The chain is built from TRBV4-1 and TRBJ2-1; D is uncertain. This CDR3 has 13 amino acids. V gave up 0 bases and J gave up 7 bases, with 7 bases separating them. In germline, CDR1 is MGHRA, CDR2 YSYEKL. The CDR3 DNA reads TGCGCCAGCAGCCAAGAAGGGTATAATGAGCAGTTCTTC. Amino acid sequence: CASSQEGYNEQFF.

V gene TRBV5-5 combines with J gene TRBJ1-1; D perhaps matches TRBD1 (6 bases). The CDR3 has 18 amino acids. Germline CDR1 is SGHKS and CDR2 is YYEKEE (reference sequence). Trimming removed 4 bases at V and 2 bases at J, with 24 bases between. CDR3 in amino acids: CASSHGRGASWGNTEAFF. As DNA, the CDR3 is TGTGCCAGCAGCCATGGGCGGGGGGCGAGTTGGGGTAACACTGAAGCTTTCTTT.

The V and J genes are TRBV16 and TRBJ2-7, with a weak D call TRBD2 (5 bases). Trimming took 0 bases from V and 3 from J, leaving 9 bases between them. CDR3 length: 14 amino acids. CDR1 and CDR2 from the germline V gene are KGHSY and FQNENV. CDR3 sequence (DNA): TGTGCCAGCAGCCAATCAAAACGGGGCTACGAGCAGTACTTC. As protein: CASSQSKRGYEQYF.

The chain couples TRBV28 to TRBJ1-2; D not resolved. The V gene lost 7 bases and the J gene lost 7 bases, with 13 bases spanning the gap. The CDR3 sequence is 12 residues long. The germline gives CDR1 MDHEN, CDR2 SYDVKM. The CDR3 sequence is CASTSGSGGYTF. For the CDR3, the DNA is TGTGCCAGCACCTCCGGGTCAGGTGGCTACACCTTC.

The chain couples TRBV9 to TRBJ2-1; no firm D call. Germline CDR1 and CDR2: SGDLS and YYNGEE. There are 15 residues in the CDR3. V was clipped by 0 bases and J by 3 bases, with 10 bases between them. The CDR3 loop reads CASSVGDMVYNEQFF. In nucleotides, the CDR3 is TGTGCCAGCAGCGTAGGAGACATGGTCTACAATGAGCAGTTCTTC.